This TCR beta chain was profiled in a study of T-cell reconstitution after alpha-beta-depleted transplantation in children. The study's findings and limits: Where some patients showed high TCRbeta diversity at day 60, it came from recipient T cells and thymic progenitors that had survived. Counts and diversity of T cells one year after transplant came mostly from newly produced T cells. There were reportedly several hundred expanded graft clones from which alpha-beta T cells came about two months after transplant.

A library of TCRbeta sequences, prepared with unique molecular identifiers, was generated. Each CDR3 protein is one row after TCRdb ran MiXCR on the PCR reads. The sample carries about 900,000 distinct CDR3 sequences, under 30% recorded once. The CDR3 sequence is 13 residues long. The germline CDR1 and CDR2 sequences are SGHTA and FQGNSA. V lost 5 bases and J 5 bases, leaving 10 bases between the germline ends. This clonotype occurred many times. Antigen: not known. The chain carries TRBV7-2 and TRBJ2-1; no reliable D call. The receptor was isolated from a boy under two years old who had a stem cell transplant for SCID, so the T cells may come from the graft donor. The material sequenced was PBMCs, mostly from graft donor cells, taken 360 days after TCRalphabeta/CD19-depleted stem cell transplant. DNA of the CDR3: TGTGCCAGCAGCCCCGGTCGGAACAATGAGCAGTTCTTC. Amino acid sequence: CASSPGRNNEQFF. The variable domain in full, completed from reference TRBV7-2 and TRBJ2-1, reads GAGVSQSPSNKVTEKGKDVELRCDPISGHTALYWYRQSLGQGLEFLIYFQGNSAPDKSGLPSDRFSAERTGGSVSTLTIQRTQQEDSAVYLCASSPGRNNEQFFGPGTRLTVL.